There are many counts of the clone carrying this T cell receptor beta chain. Time point meaning: patch test 3, about 24 weeks after DPC sensitization. Treatment described: therapeutic diphenylcyclopropenone sensitization with weekly scalp DPC. Unfractionated whole blood was the source from which total RNA was extracted. This record belongs to a study of human T cells and chemical hapten exposure. About the study: Researchers reported sensitizing an approximately 2 cm by approximately 2 cm upper inner arm skin site with 2% DPC. Across samples, TCR yields varied, mostly owing to small differences in pooled library volumes. Diphenylcyclopropenone was administered weekly to the scalp of patients throughout the approximately 23-week study.

One entry per CDR3 protein, called by TCRdb with MiXCR from the RACE reads. This sample has tens of thousands of distinct CDR3 sequences, with over 4.5% found just once. This CDR3 spans 16 amino acids. The germline CDR1 and CDR2 sequences are SGHTA and FQGNSA. V was shortened by 5 bases and J by 0 bases, with 13 bases between the two germline ends. The J gene is TRBJ1-4, the V gene TRBV7-2, with D possibly TRBD1 on 6 matching bases. This TCR was sampled from a man aged 25-40 years with alopecia areata. Some clones in this sample may be carry-over from other donors' samples. Source: whole blood, taken in connection with sensitization to the hapten diphenylcyclopropenone (DPC). The CDR3 DNA sequence: TGTGCCAGCAGCACCGGGACACCCTCAACTAATGAAAAACTGTTTTTT. Translating it yields CASSTGTPSTNEKLFF.